This T cell receptor (beta chain) was documented in a study of neurological immune-mediated disorders. cDNA was made by 5'RACE with 10-nucleotide random UMIs. From 15-18 subjects, over 170 million TCR-beta sequences were obtained in each sequencing run. A single record per CDR3 protein comes from TCRdb applying MiXCR to the 5' RACE reads. This sample carries 60,000 to 85,000 distinct CDR3 sequences, less than 5.5% of them seen once, and the ten largest clones take 2% to 2.5%. Whole-study results and caveats: For the multiple sclerosis repertoire cluster, no association with any clinical or MRI feature was found. Because no CDR3 amino acid sequences were shared across subjects by expanded clones, private repertoires were suggested in all groups.

Worth noting for this clonotype: Its antigen is undetermined.

Sequenced input: PBMCs. This sequence originates from a woman under 40 with multiple sclerosis.

In DNA, the CDR3 is TGTGCCAGCAGCTTAGGACCGGAGCGGGAGCAGTTCTTC. As protein: CASSLGPEREQFF. The rearrangement uses TRBV7-8 and TRBJ2-1, with D possibly matching TRBD2 (5 bases). The CDR3 totals 13 residues. The V end lost 1 base, the J end lost 10 bases, and 11 bases lay between the germline ends. Germline-derived CDR1 and CDR2 are SGHVS and FQNEAQ.